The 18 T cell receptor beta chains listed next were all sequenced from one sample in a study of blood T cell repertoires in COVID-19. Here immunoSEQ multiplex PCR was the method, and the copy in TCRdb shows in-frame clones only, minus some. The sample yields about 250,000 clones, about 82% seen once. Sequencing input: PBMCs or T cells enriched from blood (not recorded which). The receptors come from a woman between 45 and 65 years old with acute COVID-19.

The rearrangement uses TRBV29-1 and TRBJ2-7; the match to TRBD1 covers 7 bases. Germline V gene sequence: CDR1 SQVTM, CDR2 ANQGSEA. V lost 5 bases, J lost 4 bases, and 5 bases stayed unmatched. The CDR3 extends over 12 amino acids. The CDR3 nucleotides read TGCAGCGTTTTGCAGGGGGTATACGAGCAGTACTTC. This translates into CSVLQGVYEQYF.

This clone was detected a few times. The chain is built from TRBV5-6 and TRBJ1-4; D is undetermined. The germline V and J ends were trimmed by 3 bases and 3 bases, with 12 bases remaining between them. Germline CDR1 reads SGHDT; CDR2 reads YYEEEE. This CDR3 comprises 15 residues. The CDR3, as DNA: TGTGCCAGCAGCTCTTTCGGGGTTTCTAATGAAAAACTGTTTTTT. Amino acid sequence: CASSSFGVSNEKLFF.

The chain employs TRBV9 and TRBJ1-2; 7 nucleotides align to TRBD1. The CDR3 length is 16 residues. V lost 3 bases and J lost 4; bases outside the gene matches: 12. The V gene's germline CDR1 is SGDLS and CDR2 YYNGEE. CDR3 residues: CASSGRGQRVPYGYTF. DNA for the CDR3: TGTGCCAGCAGCGGTAGGGGACAGAGGGTCCCCTATGGCTACACCTTC.

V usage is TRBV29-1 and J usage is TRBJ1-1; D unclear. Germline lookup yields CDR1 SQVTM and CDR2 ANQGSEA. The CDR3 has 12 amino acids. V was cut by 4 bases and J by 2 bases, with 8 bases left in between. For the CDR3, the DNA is TGCAGCGTTGTAGTAGTTAACACTGAAGCTTTCTTT. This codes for CSVVVVNTEAFF. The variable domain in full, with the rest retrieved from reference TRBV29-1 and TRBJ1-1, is SAVISQKPSRDICQRGTSLTIQCQVDSQVTMMFWYRQQPGQSLTLIATANQGSEATYESGFVIDKFPISRPNLTFSTLTVSNMSPEDSSIYLCSVVVVNTEAFFGQGTRLTVV.

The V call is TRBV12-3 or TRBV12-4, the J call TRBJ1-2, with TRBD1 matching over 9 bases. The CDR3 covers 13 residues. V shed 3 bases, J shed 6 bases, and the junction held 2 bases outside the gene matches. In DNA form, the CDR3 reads TGTGCCAGCAGTTTGAGGACAGGGGATGGCTACACCTTC. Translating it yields CASSLRTGDGYTF.

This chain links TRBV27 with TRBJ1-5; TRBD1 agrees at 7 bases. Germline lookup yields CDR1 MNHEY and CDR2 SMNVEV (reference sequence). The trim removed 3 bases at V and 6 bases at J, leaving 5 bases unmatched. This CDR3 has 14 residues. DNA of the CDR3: TGTGCCAGCAGTTTGCTAGGGGACAGTCAGCCCCAGCATTTT. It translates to CASSLLGDSQPQHF.

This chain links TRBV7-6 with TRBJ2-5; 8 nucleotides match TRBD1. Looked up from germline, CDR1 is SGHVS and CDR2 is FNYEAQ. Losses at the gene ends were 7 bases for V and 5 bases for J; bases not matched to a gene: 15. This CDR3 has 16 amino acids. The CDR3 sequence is CASKNRGRGQRETQYF. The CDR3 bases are TGTGCCAGCAAGAATAGGGGCAGGGGGCAGCGGGAGACCCAGTACTTC.

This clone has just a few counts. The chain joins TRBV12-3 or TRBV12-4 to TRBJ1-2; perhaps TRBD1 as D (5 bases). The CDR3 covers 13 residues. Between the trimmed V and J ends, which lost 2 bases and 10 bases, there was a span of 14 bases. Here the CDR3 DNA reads TGTGCCAGCAGTTTAATGGGGCTTGACATCTACACCTTC. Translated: CASSLMGLDIYTF.

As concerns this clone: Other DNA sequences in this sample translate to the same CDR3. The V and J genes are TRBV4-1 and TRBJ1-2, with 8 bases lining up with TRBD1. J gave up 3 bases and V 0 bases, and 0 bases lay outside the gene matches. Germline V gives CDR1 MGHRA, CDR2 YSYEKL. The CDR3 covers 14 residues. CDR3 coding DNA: TGCGCCAGCAGCCAAGAGACAGGGGACTATGGCTACACCTTC. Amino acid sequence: CASSQETGDYGYTF.

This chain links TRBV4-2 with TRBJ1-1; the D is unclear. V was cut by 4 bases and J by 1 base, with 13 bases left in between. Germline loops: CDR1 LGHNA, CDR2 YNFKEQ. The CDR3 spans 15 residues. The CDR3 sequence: CASSPSILANTEAFF. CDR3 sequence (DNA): TGTGCCAGCAGCCCTTCTATCCTCGCGAACACTGAAGCTTTCTTT.

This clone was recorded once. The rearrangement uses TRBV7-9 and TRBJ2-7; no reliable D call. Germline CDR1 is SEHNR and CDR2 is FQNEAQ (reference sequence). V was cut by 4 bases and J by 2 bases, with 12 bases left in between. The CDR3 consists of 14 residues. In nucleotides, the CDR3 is TGTGCCAGCAGCTGGATGACGACAACCTACGAGCAGTACTTC. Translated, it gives CASSWMTTTYEQYF.

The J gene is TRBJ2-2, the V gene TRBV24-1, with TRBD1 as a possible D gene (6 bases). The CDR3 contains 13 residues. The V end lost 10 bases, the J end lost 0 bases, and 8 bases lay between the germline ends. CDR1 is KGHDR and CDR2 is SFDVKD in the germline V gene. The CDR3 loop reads CATGTPNTGELFF. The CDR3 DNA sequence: TGTGCCACGGGGACACCGAACACCGGGGAGCTGTTTTTT.

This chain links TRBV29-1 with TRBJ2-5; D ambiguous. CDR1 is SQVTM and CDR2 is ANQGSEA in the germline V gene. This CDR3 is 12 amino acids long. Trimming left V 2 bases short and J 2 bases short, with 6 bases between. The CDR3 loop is CSVERLQETQYF. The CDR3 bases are TGCAGCGTTGAACGGTTACAAGAGACCCAGTACTTC.

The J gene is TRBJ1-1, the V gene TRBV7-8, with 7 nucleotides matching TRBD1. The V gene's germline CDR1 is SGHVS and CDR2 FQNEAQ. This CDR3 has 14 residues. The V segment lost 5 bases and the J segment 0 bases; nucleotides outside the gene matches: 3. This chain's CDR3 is CASSPGQMNTEAFF. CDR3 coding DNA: TGTGCCAGCAGCCCGGGACAGATGAACACTGAAGCTTTCTTT.

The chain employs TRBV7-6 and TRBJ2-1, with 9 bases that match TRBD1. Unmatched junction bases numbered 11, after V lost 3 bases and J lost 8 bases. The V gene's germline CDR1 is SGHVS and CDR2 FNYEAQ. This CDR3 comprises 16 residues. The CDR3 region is CASSLLPGQGIDEQFF. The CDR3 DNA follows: TGTGCCAGCAGCTTGCTACCGGGACAGGGAATTGATGAGCAGTTCTTC.

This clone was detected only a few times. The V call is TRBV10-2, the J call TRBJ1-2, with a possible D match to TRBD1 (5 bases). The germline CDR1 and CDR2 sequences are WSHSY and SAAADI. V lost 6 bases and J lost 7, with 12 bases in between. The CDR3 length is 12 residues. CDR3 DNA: TGCGCCAGCAGCCCACAGGAGAGTGGCTACACCTTC. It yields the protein CASSPQESGYTF.

The CDR3 here is CASSQEGGDSPYEQYF. Written as DNA, the CDR3 is TGCGCCAGCAGCCAAGAGGGTGGAGACAGTCCCTACGAGCAGTACTTC. The chain joins TRBV4-1 to TRBJ2-7; perhaps TRBD1 as D (5 bases). Trimming shortened V by 0 bases and J by 2 bases, and 14 bases separated the two germline ends. This CDR3 is built from 16 residues. Germline lookup yields CDR1 MGHRA and CDR2 YSYEKL.

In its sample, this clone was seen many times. The CDR3 region has the DNA TGCGCCAGCAGCCCCAACGGCGGCTACGAGCAGTACTTC. Its translation: CASSPNGGYEQYF. The chain combines TRBV4-3 with TRBJ2-7; D unclear. The CDR3 contains 13 residues. Germline V gives CDR1 LGHNA, CDR2 YSLEER. V was cut by 4 bases and J by 3 bases, with 10 bases left in between.